Presented here are 13 T cell receptor beta chains from one specimen sequenced in a study of OX40 agonist ivuxolimab in advanced cancers. Clones were sequenced by immunoSEQ multiplex PCR, and TCRdb holds only the in-frame ones, with some missing. Here the sample spans around 80,000 clones, about 88% being singletons. The material was CD4+ or CD8+ T cells sorted from blood, obtained in a trial of the OX40 agonist ivuxolimab. These receptors all stem from an adult with an advanced solid tumor such as melanoma, head and neck, liver or kidney cancer.

The DNA for the CDR3 is TGTGCCAGCAGTTCTCTCAGGGGGGGAGCCAAAAACATTCAGTACTTC. This translates into CASSSLRGGAKNIQYF. The chain recombines TRBV27 with TRBJ2-4, with D perhaps matching TRBD1 or TRBD2 (7 bases each). The germline gives CDR1 MNHEY, CDR2 SMNVEV (reference sequence). V shed 4 bases and J shed 0 bases, with 13 bases lying between them. The CDR3 covers 16 residues.

This rearrangement joins TRBV19 to TRBJ1-1; 9 nucleotides align to TRBD1. The V gene end was trimmed by 7 bases and the J gene end by 1 base; junction bases not matched to a gene: 13. The CDR3 runs to 17 residues. Germline V gene data show CDR1 as LNHDA and CDR2 as SQIVND (reference sequence). For the CDR3, the DNA is TGTGCCAGTATGGGGGGCGGGACAGGGCGATCGAACACTGAAGCTTTCTTT. Translating it yields CASMGGGTGRSNTEAFF.

The CDR3 bases are TGTGCCAGCAGTGCTCACACTACCTACAATGAGCAGTTCTTC. It specifies CASSAHTTYNEQFF. The chain is built from TRBV2 and TRBJ2-1; D is ambiguous. Per the germline V gene, CDR1 is SNHLY and CDR2 is FYNNEI. V gave up 4 bases and J gave up 2 bases, with 9 bases separating them. The CDR3 consists of 14 residues.

This rearrangement joins TRBV5-1 to TRBJ2-5; no definite D call. In germline, CDR1 is SGHRS, CDR2 YFSETQ. This CDR3 is built from 13 residues. Trimming shortened V by 2 bases and J by 5 bases, and 10 bases separated the two germline ends. The DNA for the CDR3 is TGCGCCAGCAGCTTTGAACGCCGGGAGACCCAGTACTTC. Protein: CASSFERRETQYF. The full variable domain, in which reference TRBV5-1 and TRBJ2-5 provide the parts outside the CDR3, is KAGVTQTPRYLIKTRGQQVTLSCSPISGHRSVSWYQQTPGQGLQFLFEYFSETQRNKGNFPGRFSGRQFSNSRSEMNVSTLELGDSALYLCASSFERRETQYFGPGTRLLVL.

This chain links TRBV11-2 with TRBJ2-5, with D tentatively TRBD2 (6 bases). Germline V gene lookup returns CDR1 SGHAT and CDR2 FQNNGV. V lost 4 bases, J lost 4 bases, and 16 bases lay in between. The CDR3 is 15 residues long. The CDR3 loop reads CASSYNPGGRETQYF. The CDR3 DNA reads as TGTGCCAGCAGCTATAACCCCGGGGGAAGAGAGACCCAGTACTTC.

This rearrangement joins TRBV18 to TRBJ1-1, with 8 bases that match TRBD1. Germline V gives CDR1 KGHSH, CDR2 LQKENI. Trimming took 5 bases from V and 4 from J; bases not matched to a gene: 15. The CDR3 has 17 residues. DNA for the CDR3: TGTGCCAGCTCAATAAACCAGGGGGCAAATTCGGGCACTGAAGCTTTCTTT. It yields the protein CASSINQGANSGTEAFF.

V and J are TRBV27 and TRBJ2-1, with D possibly being TRBD1 (5 bases). CDR1 is MNHEY and CDR2 is SMNVEV in the germline V gene (reference sequence). V lost 1 base and J 5 bases, leaving 12 bases between the germline ends. The CDR3 spans 15 residues. CDR3 DNA: TGTGCCAGCAGTTTATGGCAGGACACTGACAATGAGCAGTTCTTC. This translates into CASSLWQDTDNEQFF.

This chain links TRBV27 with TRBJ1-2; D uncertain. The CDR3 has 14 amino acids. V was trimmed by 0 bases and J by 0 bases, leaving 5 bases between them. Germline V gene lookup returns CDR1 MNHEY and CDR2 SMNVEV (reference sequence). The CDR3 protein is CASSLSVTNYGYTF. The CDR3 coding sequence is TGTGCCAGCAGTTTATCAGTTACTAACTATGGCTACACCTTC.

The V gene is TRBV7-9, the J gene TRBJ2-1; 7 nucleotides align to TRBD1. The junction had 9 bases not matched to a gene; V was cut back by 5 bases and J by 8 bases. The CDR3 runs 14 residues. CDR1 SEHNR and CDR2 FQNEAQ come from the germline V gene (reference sequence). The chain's CDR3 is CASSLGTVVHEQFF. Written as DNA, the CDR3 is TGTGCCAGCAGCCTCGGGACAGTTGTCCATGAGCAGTTCTTC.

This CDR3 is CASSLIDSTDTQYF. DNA of the CDR3: TGTGCCAGCAGTTTAATCGACAGCACAGATACGCAGTATTTT. This rearrangement joins TRBV27 to TRBJ2-3; D unclear. The CDR3 totals 14 residues. From germline, CDR1 is MNHEY and CDR2 SMNVEV (reference sequence). Trimming removed 2 bases at V and 0 bases at J, with 6 bases between.

This chain's CDR3 is CASSWTGRFWDEQYF. The CDR3 DNA is TGCGCCAGCAGCTGGACAGGGCGCTTCTGGGACGAGCAGTACTTC. The chain recombines TRBV5-1 with TRBJ2-7, with TRBD1 identical over 8 bases. J was trimmed by 5 bases and V by 3 bases; bases with no gene match: 10. CDR3 length: 15 residues. Germline CDR1 SGHRS, CDR2 YFSETQ.

The chain uses TRBV5-4 and TRBJ2-5; D is perhaps TRBD1 or TRBD2 (5 bases each). This CDR3 region has 13 residues. CDR1 is SGHNT, CDR2 YYREEE, per germline (reference sequence). V lost 0 bases to trimming and J lost 5 bases, with 8 bases between them. CDR3 in DNA: TGTGCCAGCAGCTTGGGCAGGGAGGAGACCCAGTACTTC. Residues: CASSLGREETQYF.

The chain uses TRBV4-1 and TRBJ1-3, with D uncertain. Per the germline V gene, CDR1 is MGHRA and CDR2 is YSYEKL. There are 15 residues in the CDR3. V was trimmed by 0 bases and J by 3 bases, leaving 9 bases between them. CDR3 in DNA: TGCGCCAGCAGCCAAGATCCCTCATTTGGAAACACCATATATTTT. This encodes CASSQDPSFGNTIYF.